The T cell receptor beta chain described here comes from a study of T cell changes during pregnancy in multiple sclerosis. Germline CDR1 is SEHNR and CDR2 is FQNEAQ (reference sequence). Trimming took 4 bases from V and 4 from J, leaving 13 bases between them. The CDR3 has 14 residues. Some clones are missing from TCRdb's copy, which holds only in-frame ones; the method was immunoSEQ multiplex PCR. Among 90,000 or so clones listed, around 90% were seen once. The TCR originated in a female donor with multiple sclerosis, enrolled in a pregnancy study. V and J are TRBV7-9 and TRBJ1-2, with unresolved D. The specimen comprised peripheral blood, sampled in the first trimester of pregnancy. The CDR3 DNA reads as TGTGCCAGCAGCTCTTCCACAGTGTTCTATGGCTACACCTTC. Translating it yields CASSSSTVFYGYTF.